These 30 T cell receptor beta chains originate from one sample sequenced in a study of control samples from healthy donors and cancer patients. The data were produced by immunoSEQ multiplex PCR, yet TCRdb's version contains in-frame clones alone and is incomplete. Found here are 130,000 to 150,000 clones, roughly 94% of them singletons; the top ten hold over 12%. The specimen was PBMCs. The origin of the receptors is a man between 60 and 70 years old with colorectal cancer.

The rearrangement links TRBV4-2 to TRBJ2-1, with 8 bases fitting TRBD2. Germline V gene data show CDR1 as LGHNA and CDR2 as YNFKEQ. With 4 bases clipped from V and 8 bases from J, the junction kept 16 bases outside the gene matches. This CDR3 region has 17 residues. CDR3 sequence (DNA): TGTGCCAGCAGCCCTTCTCTTCCCTTCGGGGGGGTCCATGAGCAGTTCTTC. Its protein is CASSPSLPFGGVHEQFF.

V is TRBV6-6 and J is TRBJ1-6, with D unresolved. CDR3 size: 13 residues. Germline CDR1 MNHNY, CDR2 SVGAGI (reference sequence). Trimming shortened V by 7 bases and J by 7 bases, and 11 bases separated the two germline ends. DNA for the CDR3: TGTGCCAGCACCAGGACCGACAATTCACCCCTCCACTTT. This translates into CASTRTDNSPLHF.

The gene calls are TRBV10-3 and TRBJ1-6; D gene unclear. V was trimmed by 6 bases and J by 7 bases, leaving 10 bases between them. The germline gives CDR1 ENHRY, CDR2 SYGVKD. This CDR3 has 13 residues. The CDR3 protein is CAIRTELNSPLHF. The CDR3 DNA sequence: TGTGCCATCAGAACAGAATTGAATTCACCCCTCCACTTT.

The chain recombines TRBV19 with TRBJ1-1; 7 nucleotides match TRBD1. The CDR3 sequence is 15 residues long. The V and J ends lost 6 bases and 1 base, in that order; junction bases with no gene match: 8. Germline V gives CDR1 LNHDA, CDR2 SQIVND (reference sequence). CDR3: CASRNRGMPNTEAFF. DNA for the CDR3: TGTGCCAGTAGGAACAGGGGAATGCCGAACACTGAAGCTTTCTTT. Complete variable domain (other parts from reference TRBV19 and TRBJ1-1): DGGITQSPKYLFRKEGQNVTLSCEQNLNHDAMYWYRQDPGQGLRLIYYSQIVNDFQKGDIAEGYSVSREKKESFPLTVTSAQKNPTAFYLCASRNRGMPNTEAFFGQGTRLTVV.

The chain employs TRBV3-1 (or the pseudogene TRBV3-2) and TRBJ2-3; 9 bases map to TRBD1. The CDR3 covers 15 residues. Germline assignment: CDR1 LGHDT and CDR2 YNNKEL (reference sequence). Trimming removed 4 bases from V and 1 base from J; junction bases left unmatched: 3. Here the CDR3 reads CASSPRDRGTDTQYF. Here the CDR3 DNA reads TGTGCCAGCAGCCCCCGGGACAGGGGCACAGATACGCAGTATTTT.

This sequence joins TRBV6-5 and TRBJ1-3; a possible D gene is TRBD1 (5 bases). The CDR3 consists of 13 residues. Germline V gene sequence: CDR1 MNHEY, CDR2 SVGAGI. Trimming removed 6 bases from V and 1 base from J, with 7 bases in between. The CDR3 is CASRGASGNTIYF. In DNA form, the CDR3 reads TGTGCCAGCAGAGGGGCTTCTGGAAACACCATATATTTT.

The rearrangement uses TRBV9 and TRBJ2-1; TRBD2 matches 13 bases. Germline-derived CDR1 and CDR2 are SGDLS and YYNGEE. J was trimmed by 7 bases and V by 3 bases; bases with no gene match: 4. The CDR3 is 15 residues long. CDR3 sequence: CASSAPGLAGNEQFF. CDR3 bases: TGTGCCAGCAGCGCCCCGGGACTAGCGGGGAATGAGCAGTTCTTC.

The chain carries TRBV19 and TRBJ1-1; D remains ambiguous. Between the trimmed V and J ends, which lost 7 bases and 0 bases, there was a span of 21 bases. The CDR3 contains 17 residues. From germline, CDR1 is LNHDA and CDR2 SQIVND (reference sequence). CDR3 coding DNA: TGTGCCAGTAACTTCGATCGGGCCGGACGAATGAACACTGAAGCTTTCTTT. Protein product: CASNFDRAGRMNTEAFF.

This clone was seen a single time. The chain links TRBV5-1 to TRBJ2-5, with TRBD2 matching over 13 bases. This CDR3 region has 16 residues. Germline V gene sequence: CDR1 SGHRS, CDR2 YFSETQ. The V segment lost 0 bases and the J segment 5 bases; nucleotides outside the gene matches: 4. CDR3 DNA: TGCGCCAGCAGCTTGGGAACTAGCGGGGGGGCCGAGACCCAGTACTTC. It yields the protein CASSLGTSGGAETQYF.

The V gene is TRBV4-1, the J gene TRBJ2-1; the D gene is possibly TRBD1 (7 bases). CDR3 length: 15 amino acids. Trimming left V 2 bases short and J 4 bases short, with 12 bases between. The germline V gene has CDR1 MGHRA and CDR2 YSYEKL. CDR3 amino acids: CASSQIAGGYNEQFF. CDR3 DNA: TGCGCCAGCAGCCAAATAGCAGGGGGGTACAATGAGCAGTTCTTC.

The CDR3 DNA follows: TGTGCCAAAGCCGCGTTGGGGGCCCCCAACTATGGCTACACCTTC. Translating gives CAKAALGAPNYGYTF. V and J are TRBV7-9 and TRBJ1-2; a weak D match, TRBD1 (6 bases). The length of the CDR3 is 15 residues. The ends were cut back, 10 bases at V and 2 bases at J, with 20 bases in the middle. The germline CDR1 and CDR2 sequences are SEHNR and FQNEAQ (reference sequence).

This chain joins TRBV10-3 and TRBJ2-3; tentatively, D is TRBD1 or TRBD2 (5 bases each). The germline gives CDR1 ENHRY, CDR2 SYGVKD. V was cut by 2 bases and J by 4 bases, with 10 bases left in between. CDR3 size: 14 residues. Here the CDR3 DNA reads TGTGCCATCAGTGAGCGAAGGGACGCAGATACGCAGTATTTT. This translates into CAISERRDADTQYF.

The chain uses TRBV25-1 and TRBJ1-2; D call uncertain. Germline loops: CDR1 MGHDK, CDR2 SYGVNS. This CDR3 spans 14 amino acids. Trimming took off 3 bases at V and 4 bases at J, with 12 bases between the two ends. CDR3 sequence reads: CASSDPLLAYGYTF. The CDR3 DNA follows: TGTGCCAGCAGTGACCCTCTACTCGCCTATGGCTACACCTTC.

J is TRBJ1-1 and V is TRBV12-3 or TRBV12-4; no clear D. Trimming removed 3 bases at V and 5 bases at J, with 7 bases between. CDR3 length equals 12 residues. CDR3 loop: CASSFPGTEAFF. The CDR3 DNA reads as TGTGCCAGCAGTTTTCCAGGAACTGAAGCTTTCTTT.

This clone was detected only once. This chain connects TRBV6-5 to TRBJ1-1; D gene unclear. V lost 3 bases to trimming and J lost 8 bases, with 13 bases between them. The CDR3 covers 13 residues. Germline V gene lookup returns CDR1 MNHEY and CDR2 SVGAGI. The DNA for the CDR3 is TGTGCCAGCAGTTATATTGGACCGTCCGAAGCTTTCTTT. The encoded protein is CASSYIGPSEAFF.

This chain connects TRBV5-1 to TRBJ1-1; D unclear. The CDR3 is 15 residues long. Trimming removed 4 bases at V and 1 base at J, with 14 bases between. Germline CDR1 SGHRS, CDR2 YFSETQ. The CDR3 here is CASSQGWEGNTEAFF. CDR3 in DNA: TGCGCCAGCAGCCAAGGGTGGGAGGGGAACACTGAAGCTTTCTTT.

This clone came up a few times. The chain has TRBV30 and TRBJ1-5, with D maybe TRBD1 (5 bases). CDR1 and CDR2 (germline): GTSNPN, SVGIG (reference sequence). CDR3 length: 13 amino acids. Between the trimmed V and J ends, which lost 0 bases and 5 bases, there was a span of 8 bases. Here the CDR3 DNA reads TGTGCCTGGAGTGTCGGGGCAGATCAGCCCCAGCATTTT. Residues: CAWSVGADQPQHF.

The V gene is TRBV9, the J gene TRBJ2-3, with 8 bases that match TRBD1. J gave up 4 bases and V 3 bases, and 4 bases lay outside the gene matches. CDR3 length: 14 amino acids. Germline CDR1 SGDLS, CDR2 YYNGEE. The CDR3 DNA sequence: TGTGCCAGCAGCGGACGACAGGGGCCAGATACGCAGTATTTT. Encoded protein: CASSGRQGPDTQYF.

The V and J genes are TRBV5-1 and TRBJ2-3; no clear D. Germline V gives CDR1 SGHRS, CDR2 YFSETQ. The CDR3 has 14 amino acids. Deletions cut 0 bases from V and 0 bases from J, with 5 bases between. CDR3 amino acids: CASSLGSSTDTQYF. The CDR3 DNA reads as TGCGCCAGCAGCTTGGGTTCTAGCACAGATACGCAGTATTTT.

The rearrangement links TRBV18 to TRBJ2-1; a possible D gene is TRBD2 (6 bases). The CDR3 loop spans 12 amino acids. The ends were cut back, 6 bases at V and 9 bases at J, with 12 bases in the middle. In germline, CDR1 is KGHSH, CDR2 LQKENI. CDR3 DNA sequence: TGTGCCAGCTCCCCGGGGGTGACTGAGCAGTTCTTC. This codes for CASSPGVTEQFF. Together with reference TRBV18 and TRBJ2-1, the CDR3 gives the full variable domain: NAGVMQNPRHLVRRRGQEARLRCSPMKGHSHVYWYRQLPEEGLKFMVYLQKENIIDESGMPKERFSAEFPKEGPSILRIQQVVRGDSAAYFCASSPGVTEQFFGPGTRLTVL.

The J gene is TRBJ2-3, the V gene TRBV5-1; D may correspond to TRBD1 or TRBD2 (5 bases each). The germline gives CDR1 SGHRS, CDR2 YFSETQ. Trimming left V 9 bases short and J 0 bases short, with 14 bases between. CDR3 length equals 14 residues. The CDR3 DNA follows: TGCGCCACCTCCCGGGACGGTAGCACAGATACGCAGTATTTT. Its translation is CATSRDGSTDTQYF.

The sample holds one count of this clone. The chain combines TRBV2 with TRBJ1-6; D is undetermined. The CDR3 consists of 16 residues. Germline-derived CDR1 and CDR2 are SNHLY and FYNNEI. V gave up 2 bases and J gave up 6 bases, with 14 bases separating them. In DNA form, the CDR3 reads TGTGCCAGCAGTGAAATGGGTGGAGGAATTAATTCACCCCTCCACTTT. Its translation is CASSEMGGGINSPLHF.

The genes are TRBV7-7 and TRBJ1-3, with 7 bases lining up with TRBD1. V gave up 5 bases and J gave up 0 bases; unmatched junction bases: 25. Germline V gene sequence: CDR1 SSHAT, CDR2 FNYEAQ (reference sequence). The CDR3 is 22 amino acids. For the CDR3, the DNA is TGTGCCAGCAGCCATAATTCACGAGCGGGACAGACCATTCCTTACTCTGGAAACACCATATATTTT. This encodes CASSHNSRAGQTIPYSGNTIYF.

This chain connects TRBV24-1 to TRBJ2-3; TRBD2 agrees at 10 bases. V lost 5 bases and J lost 1; bases outside the gene matches: 2. The germline V gene encodes CDR1 KGHDR and CDR2 SFDVKD. CDR3 size: 15 residues. CDR3: CATSVLAGGTDTQYF. The CDR3 nucleotides read TGTGCCACCAGTGTTCTAGCGGGGGGCACAGATACGCAGTATTTT.

V usage is TRBV5-1 and J usage is TRBJ1-2; TRBD1 might be the D (5 bases). Germline CDR1 is SGHRS and CDR2 is YFSETQ. Trimming took 0 bases from V and 4 from J, leaving 10 bases between them. This CDR3 has 14 amino acids. The CDR3 protein is CASSLEGGTYGYTF. The CDR3 DNA reads TGCGCCAGCAGCTTGGAGGGAGGGACCTATGGCTACACCTTC.

J is TRBJ1-3 and V is TRBV5-6, with a possible D match to TRBD1 (6 bases). The CDR3 covers 14 residues. The V end was cut by 4 bases, the J end by 4 bases, with 12 bases between. Per the germline V gene, CDR1 is SGHDT and CDR2 is YYEEEE. This CDR3 is CASSGLTGGNTIYF. CDR3 DNA sequence: TGTGCCAGCAGCGGACTGACAGGAGGAAACACCATATATTTT.

V and J are TRBV2 and TRBJ2-3; no reliable D call. CDR3 length: 14 amino acids. The V end lost 2 bases, the J end lost 2 bases, and 8 bases lay between the germline ends. CDR1 is SNHLY and CDR2 is FYNNEI in the germline V gene. As DNA, the CDR3 is TGTGCCAGCAGTGAACAGGCGGTCACAGATACGCAGTATTTT. This translates into CASSEQAVTDTQYF.

The chain couples TRBV11-2 to TRBJ1-2; weak D call: TRBD1 (6 bases). This CDR3 has 13 residues. Germline-derived CDR1 and CDR2 are SGHAT and FQNNGV. V lost 2 bases, J lost 4 bases, and 8 bases lay in between. CDR3 DNA sequence: TGTGCCAGCAGCTTACCCAGGGGCTATGGCTACACCTTC. It encodes CASSLPRGYGYTF.

The chain couples TRBV11-2 to TRBJ1-1; no firm D call. This CDR3 comprises 15 residues. With 2 bases removed from V and 1 base from J, the gap between germline ends came to 11 bases. Germline V gives CDR1 SGHAT, CDR2 FQNNGV. CDR3: CASSLLYGPNTEAFF. In nucleotides, the CDR3 is TGTGCCAGCAGCTTATTGTATGGCCCGAACACTGAAGCTTTCTTT.

The rearrangement uses TRBV30 and TRBJ2-3; 8 bases fit TRBD2. This CDR3 region has 11 residues. V dropped 3 bases and J dropped 15; count of bases not matched to a gene: 8. Germline V CDR1 and CDR2: GTSNPN, SVGIG (reference sequence). The CDR3 sequence: CAWRSGGGKYF. CDR3 nucleotides: TGTGCCTGGAGGTCGGGGGGGGGCAAATATTTT.